The T cell receptor beta chain under discussion was sequenced for a study of Graves' ophthalmopathy and Graves' hyperthyroidism. Study results and caveats: Blood shared most expanded thyroid clonotypes above 0.001 frequency.

The sequenced template was RNA, covering the TCR beta CDR3 region. HTBI primers were employed in first-round RT-PCR, then a second-round multiplex PCR followed. TCRdb re-called the multiplex PCR reads through MiXCR, storing one row per CDR3 protein. The sample consists of approximately 540,000 distinct CDR3 sequences, roughly 40% of them appearing once. CDR1 and CDR2 (germline): MNHNY, SVGAGI (reference sequence). Trimming took 6 bases from V and 7 from J, leaving 12 bases between them. This CDR3 region has 12 residues. The hyperthyroidism patients, aged 18 to 65, had been newly diagnosed, with under 2 months' duration. In this cohort, patients with other autoimmune diseases, uncontrolled infections, pregnancy or lactation were excluded. Serum thyroxine and TRAb, along with clinical symptoms, thyroid ultrasound and orbital computed tomography, were what diagnosis relied on. This clonotype was seen repeatedly, ten times or more. Its antigen is as yet unknown.

Sequences were obtained from peripheral blood or thyroid tissue (not recorded which). The chain is built from TRBV6-6 and TRBJ1-1; perhaps TRBD1 as D (5 bases). The clonotype was recovered from an adult man with Graves' hyperthyroidism. This CDR3 reads CASSDNGGEAFF. CDR3 nucleotide sequence: TGTGCCAGCAGCGACAATGGGGGTGAAGCTTTCTTT.